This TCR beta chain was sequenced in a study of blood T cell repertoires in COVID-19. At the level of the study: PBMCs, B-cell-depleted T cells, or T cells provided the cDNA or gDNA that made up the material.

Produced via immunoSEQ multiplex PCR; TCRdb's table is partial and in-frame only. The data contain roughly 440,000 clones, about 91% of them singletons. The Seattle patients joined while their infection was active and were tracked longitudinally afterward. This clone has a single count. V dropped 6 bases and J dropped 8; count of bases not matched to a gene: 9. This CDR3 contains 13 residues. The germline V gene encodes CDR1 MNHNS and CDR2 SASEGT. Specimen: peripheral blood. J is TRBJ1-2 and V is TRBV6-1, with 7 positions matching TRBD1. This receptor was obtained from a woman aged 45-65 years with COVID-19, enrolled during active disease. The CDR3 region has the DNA TGTGCCAGCAGCCCCCCCACAGGGGAAGGCTACACCTTC. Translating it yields CASSPPTGEGYTF.